This T cell receptor beta chain comes out of a study of control samples from healthy donors and cancer patients (dated by TCRdb to 2020 to 2021). The germline V gene (reference sequence) sets CDR1 to LNHDA and CDR2 to SQIVND. V loses 5 bases at its end and J loses 0 bases; junction bases beyond the gene matches: 3. CDR3 length: 15 amino acids, cysteine to phenylalanine. The retained sequence is limited to the CDR3, 45 bases, with the frame set at the first base. Points on this clone: This receptor's antigen is unknown. No much larger clonotype is one base removed from it; base qualities were not supplied.

Preparation of the library involved the immunoSEQ multiplex PCR assay. Imported from immuneACCESS, the table was reduced by TCRdb to in-frame sequences with V and J called. These copies leave out some clones; in studies compared against another copy, an unresolved V gene accounts for under half, and the cause of the remainder is not known. Present in this sample are around 100,000 clones, over 75% of which were seen just once. The ten largest make up approximately 20% of the sample. The specimen was blood. The V gene is TRBV19 and the J gene is TRBJ2-2, and 7 junctional nucleotides match TRBD1. The receptor was derived from a woman aged 45-60 years in good health. The DNA sequence is as follows: TGTGCCAGTAGTGTCGGACAGGCGAACACCGGGGAGCTGTTTTTT. It codes for CASSVGQANTGELFF.